Each of the 26 T cell receptor beta chains below was sequenced from the same sample in a study of CD8 T cells in Susac syndrome. Reverse transcription of about 0.5 to 1 ug RNA used random hexamers. TCRdb processed the immunoSEQ multiplex PCR reads anew with MiXCR; each CDR3 protein has one entry. The sample shows about 100,000 distinct CDR3 sequences, 95% of them seen only once. The sequencing sample was made of CD8+ T cells from PBMCs. The receptors here all came from a human donor with Susac syndrome.

V and J are TRBV5-6 and TRBJ2-7; D possibly corresponds to TRBD1 (5 bases). Trimming pared 0 bases from V and 2 bases from J, leaving 18 bases between. Germline assignment: CDR1 SGHDT and CDR2 YYEEEE. The CDR3 length is 17 residues. The CDR3 is CASSLVGGLPGTYEQYF. The CDR3 bases are TGTGCCAGCAGCTTGGTAGGCGGTCTGCCAGGGACCTACGAGCAGTACTTC.

The rearrangement links TRBV6-2 or TRBV6-3 to TRBJ1-3; no firm D call. The V gene lost 0 bases and the J gene lost 2 bases, with 11 bases spanning the gap. Germline CDR1 is MNHEY and CDR2 is SVGEGT. The CDR3 runs to 16 residues. CDR3 region: CASSYSGEAAGNTIYF. Written as DNA, the CDR3 is TGTGCCAGCAGTTACTCCGGGGAAGCCGCTGGAAACACCATATATTTT.

The chain employs TRBV14 and TRBJ2-5; D perhaps matches TRBD1 (6 bases). Germline lookup yields CDR1 SGHDN and CDR2 FVKESK. V was trimmed by 1 base and J by 4 bases, leaving 13 bases between them. The length of the CDR3 is 15 residues. The CDR3 bases are TGTGCCAGCAGCCAAGGGCAGGGGCGGGCAGAGACCCAGTACTTC. Translating gives CASSQGQGRAETQYF.

The chain has TRBV15 and TRBJ2-7; D is ambiguous. Trimming stripped 0 bases from V and 0 bases from J, with 9 bases between. CDR1 is LNHNV and CDR2 is YYDKDF in the germline V gene (reference sequence). The CDR3 totals 15 residues. The CDR3 loop reads CATSRDLGSSYEQYF. The CDR3 DNA is TGTGCCACCAGCAGAGATCTGGGCAGCTCCTACGAGCAGTACTTC.

V gene TRBV28 combines with J gene TRBJ1-1; D gene unclear. V dropped 5 bases and J dropped 5 bases, with 12 bases sitting between them. Per the germline V gene, CDR1 is MDHEN and CDR2 is SYDVKM. This CDR3 contains 13 residues. The CDR3 spells CASSLGSRTEAFF. Here the CDR3 DNA reads TGTGCCAGCAGTCTGGGTTCGCGGACTGAAGCTTTCTTT.

The chain couples TRBV29-1 to TRBJ2-1, with D hard to call. From germline, CDR1 is SQVTM and CDR2 ANQGSEA. This CDR3 contains 14 residues. With 6 bases removed from V and 0 bases from J, the gap between germline ends came to 12 bases. CDR3 bases: TGCAGCGTCCAATCAGGAAGCTCCTACAATGAGCAGTTCTTC. Protein sequence: CSVQSGSSYNEQFF.

This chain links TRBV13 with TRBJ1-6; TRBD1 might be the D (6 bases). The CDR3 sequence is 15 residues long. Deletions cut 1 base from V and 7 bases from J, with 11 bases between. CDR1 is PRHDT, CDR2 FYEKMQ, per germline (reference sequence). CDR3 DNA sequence: TGTGCCAGCAGCTTAGAGAACAGGGACAATTCACCCCTCCACTTT. Protein product: CASSLENRDNSPLHF.

The chain couples TRBV7-2 to TRBJ2-4, with D possibly being TRBD1 (5 bases). V was trimmed by 3 bases and J by 15 bases, leaving 12 bases between them. The CDR3 consists of 11 residues. CDR1 SGHTA and CDR2 FQGNSA come from the germline V gene. The CDR3: CASSFQGRGYF. For the CDR3, the DNA is TGTGCCAGCAGCTTCCAGGGCCGAGGGTACTTC.

CDR3 sequence reads: CSARETGVFGNIQYF. CDR3 nucleotide sequence: TGCAGTGCTAGAGAAACAGGGGTTTTTGGAAACATTCAGTACTTC. The rearrangement links TRBV20-1 to TRBJ2-4, with 7 nucleotides matching TRBD1. J gave up 6 bases and V 0 bases, and 8 bases lay outside the gene matches. This CDR3 spans 15 amino acids. Per germline, CDR1 DFQATT and CDR2 SNEGSKA (reference sequence).

CDR3 DNA: TGTGCCAGCAGCTTGACGTCTAGAGCGCAGTTCTTC. As protein: CASSLTSRAQFF. J is TRBJ2-1 and V is TRBV7-2; D gene unclear. This CDR3 is 12 amino acids long. Germline CDR1 and CDR2: SGHTA and FQGNSA. V was cut by 3 bases and J by 12 bases, with 12 bases left in between.

V usage is TRBV24-1 and J usage is TRBJ2-1; possible D gene TRBD1, 6 bases. Germline assignment: CDR1 KGHDR and CDR2 SFDVKD. The V and J ends lost 6 bases and 2 bases respectively, with 16 bases between them. CDR3 length: 16 residues. CDR3 protein: CATSSGQPQPYNEQFF. The CDR3, as DNA: TGTGCCACCAGTTCCGGACAGCCGCAGCCCTACAATGAGCAGTTCTTC.

This clonotype was observed a single time. The chain has TRBV5-1 and TRBJ2-3; possibly TRBD2 for D (5 bases). The V and J ends lost 1 base and 4 bases respectively, with 13 bases between them. Germline CDR1 and CDR2: SGHRS and YFSETQ. This CDR3 spans 15 amino acids. Here the CDR3 DNA reads TGCGCCAGCAGCTTGTTCGGGAAAGGCTCAGATACGCAGTATTTT. Residues: CASSLFGKGSDTQYF.

V and J are TRBV20-1 and TRBJ1-5; D unclear. The V gene's germline CDR1 is DFQATT and CDR2 SNEGSKA (reference sequence). The CDR3 covers 13 residues. V lost 3 bases, J lost 2 bases, and 8 bases lay in between. DNA of the CDR3: TGCAGTGCTAGTACGATCGGCAATCAGCCCCAGCATTTT. Residues: CSASTIGNQPQHF.

This chain uses TRBV14 with TRBJ2-5, with D unclear. Per germline, CDR1 SGHDN and CDR2 FVKESK. Trimming shortened V by 0 bases and J by 4 bases, and 6 bases separated the two germline ends. The CDR3 loop spans 13 amino acids. Here the CDR3 reads CASSQDPGETQYF. The CDR3 nucleotides read TGTGCCAGCAGCCAAGATCCGGGAGAGACCCAGTACTTC.

V is TRBV18 and J is TRBJ1-2, with D uncertain. V was cut by 2 bases and J by 4 bases, with 8 bases left in between. Germline CDR1 is KGHSH and CDR2 is LQKENI. The length of the CDR3 is 13 residues. In DNA form, the CDR3 reads TGTGCCAGCTCACCAAGTACGGGCTATGGCTACACCTTC. It encodes CASSPSTGYGYTF.

The gene calls are TRBV7-2 and TRBJ2-7; 9 bases match TRBD1. This CDR3 region has 14 residues. Trimming took 3 bases from V and 6 from J; bases not matched to a gene: 6. Germline V gene data show CDR1 as SGHTA and CDR2 as FQGNSA. The CDR3 bases are TGTGCCAGCAGCTTTGCGGGACAGGGAATCGAGCAGTACTTC. This translates into CASSFAGQGIEQYF.

V and J are TRBV4-2 and TRBJ2-1, with a weak D call TRBD2 (5 bases). The germline gives CDR1 LGHNA, CDR2 YNFKEQ. This CDR3 spans 17 amino acids. V was trimmed by 0 bases and J by 1 base, leaving 13 bases between them. The DNA for the CDR3 is TGTGCCAGCAGCCAAGACCCCGGAGCGGCATCCTACAATGAGCAGTTCTTC. This encodes CASSQDPGAASYNEQFF.

The chain uses TRBV6-5 and TRBJ2-6, with D unresolved. CDR3 size: 16 residues. V gave up 2 bases and J gave up 0 bases, with 8 bases separating them. Germline V CDR1 and CDR2: MNHEY, SVGAGI. Written as DNA, the CDR3 is TGTGCCAGCAGTTACCAGTTCGGCTCTGGGGCCAACGTCCTGACTTTC. It encodes CASSYQFGSGANVLTF.

The genes are TRBV3-1 and TRBJ1-1; D call uncertain. Trimming took 2 bases from V and 2 from J, leaving 9 bases between them. Germline assignment: CDR1 LGHDT and CDR2 YNNKEL (reference sequence). CDR3 size: 14 residues. CDR3 sequence: CASSQTEHNTEAFF. The CDR3 region has the DNA TGTGCCAGCAGCCAAACGGAACATAACACTGAAGCTTTCTTT.

The chain couples TRBV20-1 to TRBJ2-3; TRBD1 matches 7 bases. J was trimmed by 5 bases and V by 6 bases; bases with no gene match: 2. The CDR3 sequence is 11 residues long. Germline-derived CDR1 and CDR2 are DFQATT and SNEGSKA (reference sequence). CDR3 DNA sequence: TGCAGTGCGTACAGGGGAGATACGCAGTATTTT. Protein sequence: CSAYRGDTQYF.

This clonotype was detected once. In nucleotides, the CDR3 is TGTGCCAGCAGCCAACCGGGACAGCTCTTATCTGGGGCCAACGTCCTGACTTTC. This translates into CASSQPGQLLSGANVLTF. The rearrangement links TRBV3-1 to TRBJ2-6; TRBD1 matches at 7 bases. Germline-derived CDR1 and CDR2 are LGHDT and YNNKEL (reference sequence). V lost 2 bases and J lost 1; bases outside the gene matches: 8. This CDR3 has 18 residues.

J is TRBJ2-1 and V is TRBV13; D is unclear. V was pared by 1 base and J by 9 bases, with 7 bases between. The CDR3 runs to 12 residues. From germline, CDR1 is PRHDT and CDR2 FYEKMQ (reference sequence). The CDR3, as DNA: TGTGCCAGCAGCTTAGATCTAAGTGAGCAGTTCTTC. It specifies CASSLDLSEQFF.

The CDR3 region is CASSPRDLQETQYF. CDR3 bases: TGTGCCAGCTCACCACGCGACTTGCAAGAGACCCAGTACTTC. The J gene is TRBJ2-5, the V gene TRBV18, with D uncertain. The CDR3 is made up of 14 amino acids. Per germline, CDR1 KGHSH and CDR2 LQKENI. V was clipped by 1 base and J by 2 bases, with 8 bases between them.

The chain carries TRBV11-3 and TRBJ1-1; D unclear. This CDR3 has 13 residues. The germline V gene encodes CDR1 SGHNT and CDR2 YENEEA. V was shortened by 1 base and J by 5 bases, with 8 bases between the two germline ends. The CDR3, as DNA: TGTGCCAGCAGCTTAGGAGTGGGGACTGAAGCTTTCTTT. The encoded protein is CASSLGVGTEAFF.

The CDR3 sequence: CASSSREGGLSYEQYF. Here the CDR3 DNA reads TGTGCCAGTAGTTCCCGGGAGGGAGGGCTTTCCTACGAGCAGTACTTC. The rearrangement joins TRBV19 to TRBJ2-7; the match to TRBD2 covers 8 bases. The V gene's germline CDR1 is LNHDA and CDR2 SQIVND (reference sequence). The CDR3 sequence is 16 residues long. J lost 1 base, V lost 5 bases, and 10 bases had no gene match. The full variable domain, with the rest looked up from reference TRBV19 and TRBJ2-7, is DGGITQSPKYLFRKEGQNVTLSCEQNLNHDAMYWYRQDPGQGLRLIYYSQIVNDFQKGDIAEGYSVSREKKESFPLTVTSAQKNPTAFYLCASSSREGGLSYEQYFGPGTRLTVT.

The J gene is TRBJ2-5, the V gene TRBV7-3; TRBD2 might be the D (5 bases). This CDR3 is 13 amino acids long. Germline loops: CDR1 SGHTA, CDR2 FQGTGA. V lost 5 bases and J 5 bases, leaving 12 bases between the germline ends. The CDR3 reads CASSPGVRETQYF. The CDR3 region has the DNA TGTGCCAGCAGCCCCGGGGTCCGTGAGACCCAGTACTTC.